These T cell receptor beta chains were read from a single sample in a study of vaccination effects on CD4 cells after COVID-19. These receptors are not linked to any known antigen. This table comes from immunoSEQ multiplex PCR, and its TCRdb copy is limited to in-frame clones, with some not included. The sample has some 74,000 clones, 80% to 85% seen once. Specimen: CD4+ T cells from PBMCs cultured with HCoV-229E spike peptides, collected after COVID-19 vaccination. The receptor source for this set is a human donor who received a COVID-19 vaccine. Both conserved end residues are part of each CDR3. A D gene is named only where the DNA matches it firmly.

V gene: TRBV7-8
D gene: TRBD2
J gene: TRBJ2-3
CDR3 protein: CASSRAGFNTDTQYF

V gene: TRBV5-4
D gene: .
J gene: TRBJ2-3
CDR3 protein: CASSQGGGRTDTQYF

V gene: TRBV28
D gene: .
J gene: TRBJ2-1
CDR3 protein: CASSLGGAGEYEQFF

V gene: TRBV12-3/TRBV12-4
D gene: .
J gene: TRBJ2-2
CDR3 protein: CASSYTGELFF

V gene: TRBV7-2
D gene: .
J gene: TRBJ2-3
CDR3 protein: CASSLAWGPDTQYF

V gene: TRBV6-5
D gene: .
J gene: TRBJ1-2
CDR3 protein: CASSYLDSNYGYTF

V gene: TRBV24-1
D gene: .
J gene: TRBJ2-3
CDR3 protein: CATSDPKLTDTQYF

V gene: TRBV2
D gene: TRBD1
J gene: TRBJ1-5
CDR3 protein: CASTREGAGFQPQHF

V gene: TRBV7-9
D gene: .
J gene: TRBJ2-5
CDR3 protein: CASKMAGKETQYF

V gene: TRBV7-8
D gene: .
J gene: TRBJ2-5
CDR3 protein: CASSWSRGAGETQYF

V gene: TRBV9
D gene: .
J gene: TRBJ1-6
CDR3 protein: CASSVGVGGYNSPLHF

V gene: TRBV10-3
D gene: TRBD2
J gene: TRBJ2-2
CDR3 protein: CAIRRTSGGNTGELFF

V gene: TRBV9
D gene: .
J gene: TRBJ1-2
CDR3 protein: CASSPLGGAYGYTF

V gene: TRBV29-1
D gene: .
J gene: TRBJ1-2
CDR3 protein: CSVDPGTYGYTF

V gene: TRBV25-1
D gene: .
J gene: TRBJ1-3
CDR3 protein: CASSATPSGNTIYF

V gene: TRBV7-8
D gene: TRBD1
J gene: TRBJ1-2
CDR3 protein: CASRYETGGDYTF

V gene: TRBV6-6
D gene: .
J gene: TRBJ1-2
CDR3 protein: CASSLTPGAVGMYGYTF

V gene: TRBV6-5
D gene: TRBD1
J gene: TRBJ1-5
CDR3 protein: CASSYDRGGNQPQHF

V gene: TRBV6-1
D gene: .
J gene: TRBJ1-2
CDR3 protein: CASSYDTGYTF

V gene: TRBV9
D gene: TRBD1
J gene: TRBJ1-2
CDR3 protein: CASSPPGTGSQDAHGYTF

V gene: TRBV2
D gene: .
J gene: TRBJ1-6
CDR3 protein: CASNRGTGVNSPLHF

V gene: TRBV6-6
D gene: TRBD1
J gene: TRBJ1-1
CDR3 protein: CASSTTGRTEAFF

V gene: TRBV19
D gene: .
J gene: TRBJ2-2
CDR3 protein: CASTMGRAGELFF

V gene: TRBV9
D gene: .
J gene: TRBJ1-1
CDR3 protein: CASSAIQTEAFF

V gene: TRBV4-3
D gene: .
J gene: TRBJ2-2
CDR3 protein: CASSQEVSQNTGELFF

V gene: TRBV11-2
D gene: .
J gene: TRBJ1-3
CDR3 protein: CASSLEGVGLSGNTIYF

V gene: TRBV18
D gene: .
J gene: TRBJ1-2
CDR3 protein: CASSPLDTYGYTF

V gene: TRBV15
D gene: .
J gene: TRBJ1-2
CDR3 protein: CATSGGGVYGYTF

V gene: TRBV30
D gene: .
J gene: TRBJ2-5
CDR3 protein: CAWNIGHNFQETQYF

V gene: TRBV7-2
D gene: .
J gene: TRBJ1-2
CDR3 protein: CASSQGGGRGYTF

V gene: TRBV9
D gene: TRBD2
J gene: TRBJ2-5
CDR3 protein: CASKVSTGTSEKNRRKTQYF

V gene: TRBV7-2
D gene: .
J gene: TRBJ1-1
CDR3 protein: CASIRGALNTEAFF

V gene: TRBV5-6
D gene: .
J gene: TRBJ2-3
CDR3 protein: CASSLIVAVSNWYF

V gene: TRBV3-1/TRBV3-2
D gene: .
J gene: TRBJ1-4
CDR3 protein: CASSQMGGSGEKLFF